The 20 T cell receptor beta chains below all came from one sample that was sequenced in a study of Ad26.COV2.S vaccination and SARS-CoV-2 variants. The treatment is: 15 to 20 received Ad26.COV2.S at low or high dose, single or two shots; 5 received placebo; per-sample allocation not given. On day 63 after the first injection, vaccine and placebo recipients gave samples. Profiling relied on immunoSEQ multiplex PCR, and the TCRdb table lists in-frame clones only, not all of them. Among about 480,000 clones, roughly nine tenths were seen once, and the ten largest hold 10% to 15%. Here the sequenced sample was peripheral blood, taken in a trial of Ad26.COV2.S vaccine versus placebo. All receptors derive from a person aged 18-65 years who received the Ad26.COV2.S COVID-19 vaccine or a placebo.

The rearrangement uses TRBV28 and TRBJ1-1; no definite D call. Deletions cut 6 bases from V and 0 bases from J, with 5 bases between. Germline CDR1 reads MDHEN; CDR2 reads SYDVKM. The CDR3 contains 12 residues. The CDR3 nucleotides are TGTGCCAGCAGGGTAGTGAACACTGAAGCTTTCTTT. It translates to CASRVVNTEAFF. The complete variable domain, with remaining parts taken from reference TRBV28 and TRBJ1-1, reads DVKVTQSSRYLVKRTGEKVFLECVQDMDHENMFWYRQDPGLGLRLIYFSYDVKMKEKGDIPEGYSVSREKKERFSLILESASTNQTSMYLCASRVVNTEAFFGQGTRLTVV.

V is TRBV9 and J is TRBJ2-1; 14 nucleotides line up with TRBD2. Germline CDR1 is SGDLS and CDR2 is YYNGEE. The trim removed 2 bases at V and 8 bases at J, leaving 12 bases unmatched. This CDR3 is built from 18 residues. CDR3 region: CASSVASGTSGSWYEQFF. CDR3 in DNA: TGTGCCAGCAGCGTGGCTTCCGGGACTAGCGGGAGTTGGTATGAGCAGTTCTTC.

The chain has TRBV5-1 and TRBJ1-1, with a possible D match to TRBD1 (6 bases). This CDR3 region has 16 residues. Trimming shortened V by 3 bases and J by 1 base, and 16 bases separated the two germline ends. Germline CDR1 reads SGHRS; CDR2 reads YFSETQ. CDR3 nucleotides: TGCGCCAGCAGCTCTGACTTTGGACAGCCGAACACTGAAGCTTTCTTT. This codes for CASSSDFGQPNTEAFF.

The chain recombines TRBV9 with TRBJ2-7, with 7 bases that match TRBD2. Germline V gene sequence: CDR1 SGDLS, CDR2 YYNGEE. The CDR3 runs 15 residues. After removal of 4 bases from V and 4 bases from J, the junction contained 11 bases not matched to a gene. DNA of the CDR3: TGTGCCAGCAGCTTGGCGGGAGTGAGGGGATACGAGCAGTACTTC. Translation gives CASSLAGVRGYEQYF.

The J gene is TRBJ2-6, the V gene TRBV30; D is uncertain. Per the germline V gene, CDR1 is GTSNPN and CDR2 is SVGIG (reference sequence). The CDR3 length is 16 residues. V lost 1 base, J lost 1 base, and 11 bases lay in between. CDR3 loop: CAWSDFLVSGANVLTF. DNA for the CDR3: TGTGCCTGGAGTGACTTCTTGGTATCTGGGGCCAACGTCCTGACTTTC.

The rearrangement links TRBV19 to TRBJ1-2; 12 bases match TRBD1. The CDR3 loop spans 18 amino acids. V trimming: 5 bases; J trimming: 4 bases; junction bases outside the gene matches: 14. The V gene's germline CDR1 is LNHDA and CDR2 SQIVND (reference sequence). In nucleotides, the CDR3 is TGTGCCAGTAGTGCGACCGGGACAGGGGGCGTCAGGCGCTATGGCTACACCTTC. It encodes CASSATGTGGVRRYGYTF. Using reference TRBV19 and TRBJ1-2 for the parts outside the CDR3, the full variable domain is DGGITQSPKYLFRKEGQNVTLSCEQNLNHDAMYWYRQDPGQGLRLIYYSQIVNDFQKGDIAEGYSVSREKKESFPLTVTSAQKNPTAFYLCASSATGTGGVRRYGYTFGSGTRLTVV.

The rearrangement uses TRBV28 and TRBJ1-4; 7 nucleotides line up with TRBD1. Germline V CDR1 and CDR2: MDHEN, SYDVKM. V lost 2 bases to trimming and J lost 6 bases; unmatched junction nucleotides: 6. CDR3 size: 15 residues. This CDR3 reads CASSLQTGEYEKLFF. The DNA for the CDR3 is TGTGCCAGCAGTTTACAAACAGGGGAGTATGAAAAACTGTTTTTT.

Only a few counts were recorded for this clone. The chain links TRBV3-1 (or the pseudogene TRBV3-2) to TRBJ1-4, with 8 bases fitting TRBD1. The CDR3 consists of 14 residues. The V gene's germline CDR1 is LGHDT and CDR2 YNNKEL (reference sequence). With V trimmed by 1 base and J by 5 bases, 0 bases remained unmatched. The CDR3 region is CASSQAGGNEKLFF. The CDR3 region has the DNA TGTGCCAGCAGCCAAGCAGGGGGCAATGAAAAACTGTTTTTT.

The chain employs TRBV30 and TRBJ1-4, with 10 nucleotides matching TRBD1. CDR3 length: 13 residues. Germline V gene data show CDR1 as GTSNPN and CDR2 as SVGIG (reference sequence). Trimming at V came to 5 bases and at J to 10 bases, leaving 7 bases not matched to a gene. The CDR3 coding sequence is TGTGCCTGGGGGGGACAGGGGCCTGTAAAACTGTTTTTT. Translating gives CAWGGQGPVKLFF.

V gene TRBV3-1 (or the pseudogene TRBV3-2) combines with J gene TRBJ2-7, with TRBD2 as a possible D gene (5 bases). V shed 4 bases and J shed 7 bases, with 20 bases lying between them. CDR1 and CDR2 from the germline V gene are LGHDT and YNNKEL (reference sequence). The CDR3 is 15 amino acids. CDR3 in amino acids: CASSPHLRSPGEQYF. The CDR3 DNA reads TGTGCCAGCAGCCCACACCTCCGGTCCCCGGGAGAGCAGTACTTC.

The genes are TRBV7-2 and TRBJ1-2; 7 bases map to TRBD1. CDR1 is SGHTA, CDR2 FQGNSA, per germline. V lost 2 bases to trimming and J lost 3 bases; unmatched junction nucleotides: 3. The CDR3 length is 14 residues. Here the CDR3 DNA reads TGTGCCAGCAGCTTACAAACAGGGGACTATGGCTACACCTTC. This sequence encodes CASSLQTGDYGYTF.

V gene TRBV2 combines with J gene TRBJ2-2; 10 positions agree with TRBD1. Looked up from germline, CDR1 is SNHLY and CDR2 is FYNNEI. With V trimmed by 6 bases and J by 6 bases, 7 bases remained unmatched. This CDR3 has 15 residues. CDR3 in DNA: TGTGCCAGCAGCGAGGGACAGGGGAGATCCGGGGAGCTGTTTTTT. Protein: CASSEGQGRSGELFF.

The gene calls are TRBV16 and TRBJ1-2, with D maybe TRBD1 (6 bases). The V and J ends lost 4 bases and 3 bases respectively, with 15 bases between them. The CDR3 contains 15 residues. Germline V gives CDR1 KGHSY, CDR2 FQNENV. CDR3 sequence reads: CASSPSDRIDYGYTF. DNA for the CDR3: TGTGCCAGCAGCCCATCGGACAGAATAGACTATGGCTACACCTTC.

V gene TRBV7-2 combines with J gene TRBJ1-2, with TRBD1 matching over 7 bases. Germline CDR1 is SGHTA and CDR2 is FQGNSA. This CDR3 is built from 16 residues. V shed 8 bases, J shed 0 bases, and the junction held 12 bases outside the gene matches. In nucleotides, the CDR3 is TGTGCCAGCTTAAACACCAGGACAGGATCTAACTATGGCTACACCTTC. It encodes CASLNTRTGSNYGYTF.

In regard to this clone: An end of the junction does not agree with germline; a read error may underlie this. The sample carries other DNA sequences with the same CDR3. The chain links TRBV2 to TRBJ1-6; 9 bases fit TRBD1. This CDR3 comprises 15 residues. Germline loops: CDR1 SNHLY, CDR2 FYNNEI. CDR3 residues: CASREGQGNNSPLHF. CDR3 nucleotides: TGTGCCAGCAGAGAAGGACAGGGGAATAATTCACCCCTCCACTTT. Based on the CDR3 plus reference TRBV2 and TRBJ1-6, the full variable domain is EPEVTQTPSHQVTQMGQEVILRCVPISNHLYFYWYRQILGQKVEFLVSFYNNEISEKSEIFDDQFSVERPDGSNFTLKIRSTKLEDSAMYFCASREGQGNNSPLHFGNGTRLTVT.

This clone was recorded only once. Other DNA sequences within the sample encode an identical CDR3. The CDR3: CASSSGANVLTF. The CDR3 DNA reads as TGTGCCAGCTCCTCTGGGGCCAACGTCCTGACTTTC. The rearrangement joins TRBV28 to TRBJ2-6, with unresolved D. V was clipped by 8 bases and J by 0 bases, with 2 bases between them. The CDR3 extends over 12 amino acids. Germline CDR1 reads MDHEN; CDR2 reads SYDVKM.

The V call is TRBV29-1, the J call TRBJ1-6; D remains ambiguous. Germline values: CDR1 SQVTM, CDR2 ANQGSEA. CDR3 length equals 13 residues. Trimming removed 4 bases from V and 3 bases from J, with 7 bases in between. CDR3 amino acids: CSVGQSYNSPLHF. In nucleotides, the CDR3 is TGCAGCGTTGGGCAAAGCTATAATTCACCCCTCCACTTT.

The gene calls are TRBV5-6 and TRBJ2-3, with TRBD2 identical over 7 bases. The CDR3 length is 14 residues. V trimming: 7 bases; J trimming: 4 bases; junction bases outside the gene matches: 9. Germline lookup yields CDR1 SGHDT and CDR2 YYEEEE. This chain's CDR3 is CASARPGRADTQYF. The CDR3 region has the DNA TGTGCCAGCGCCCGACCGGGGAGGGCAGATACGCAGTATTTT.

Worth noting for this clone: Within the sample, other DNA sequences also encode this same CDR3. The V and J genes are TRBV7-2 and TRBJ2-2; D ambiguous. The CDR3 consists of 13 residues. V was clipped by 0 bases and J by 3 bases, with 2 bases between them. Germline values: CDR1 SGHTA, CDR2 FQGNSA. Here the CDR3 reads CASSLAYTGELFF. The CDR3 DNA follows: TGTGCCAGCAGCTTAGCGTACACCGGGGAGCTGTTTTTT.

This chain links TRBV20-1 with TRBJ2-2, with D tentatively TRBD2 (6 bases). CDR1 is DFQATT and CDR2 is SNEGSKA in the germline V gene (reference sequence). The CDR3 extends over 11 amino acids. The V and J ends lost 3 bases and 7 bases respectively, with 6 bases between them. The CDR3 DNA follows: TGCAGTGCTAGTAGCGGCGGGGAGCTGTTTTTT. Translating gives CSASSGGELFF.